This is a list of T cell receptor beta chains from one sample in a study of T cells in Graves' hyperthyroidism and ophthalmopathy. TCRdb ran MiXCR on the multiplex PCR reads and lists one entry per CDR3 protein. The sample contains more than 550,000 distinct CDR3 sequences, approximately 19% of which appear only once. Source material: blood. The receptors stem from a woman between 50 and 59 years old with Graves' hyperthyroidism that later progressed to Graves' ophthalmopathy. Both conserved end residues are part of each CDR3. The D gene is left open where the match is weak. For some rows the clone size is stated as once, few or many, or as a class when expanded; others skip it.

TRBD1 | NA | TRBJ1-2 | TRBV11-2 | CASSPMTGGLGGYTF | TGTGCCAGCAGCCCAATGACAGGGGGTCTAGGTGGCTACACCTTC
NA | few | TRBJ1-3 | TRBV9 | CASSVGPLSGNTIYF | TGTGCCAGCAGCGTAGGTCCCCTCTCGGGAAACACCATATATTTT
NA | few | TRBJ2-3 | TRBV6-2/TRBV6-3 | CASSYLDLSLRVFQFTDTQYF | TGTGCCAGCAGTTACCTGGACCTATCATTAAGGGTGTTTCAGTTTACAGATACGCAGTATTTT
NA | NA | TRBJ1-1 | TRBV6-5 | CASSWPGGNTEAFF | TGTGCCAGCAGTTGGCCCGGAGGGAACACTGAAGCTTTCTTT
TRBD1 | many | TRBJ1-1 | TRBV20-1 | CSARGRGLGAFF | TGCAGTGCTAGAGGGAGGGGGCTAGGAGCTTTCTTT
NA | many | TRBJ2-7 | TRBV6-1 | CASSPRVKPYEQYF | TGTGCCAGCAGCCCGCGGGTAAAGCCCTACGAGCAGTACTTC
NA | NA | TRBJ1-5 | TRBV3-1 | CASNQAGKDQPQHF | TGTGCCAGCAACCAAGCAGGGAAGGACCAGCCCCAGCATTTT
TRBD1 | many | TRBJ2-2 | TRBV4-1 | CASSQGVTGSVPGELFF | TGCGCCAGCAGCCAAGGGGTGACAGGGTCCGTCCCCGGGGAGCTGTTTTTT
NA | NA | TRBJ2-1 | TRBV11-2 | CASSLDGDVYNEQFF | TGTGCCAGCAGCTTGGACGGGGACGTCTACAATGAGCAGTTCTTC
NA | NA | TRBJ2-5 | TRBV5-1 | CASSLVTGVTQETQYF | TGCGCCAGCAGCTTGGTAACGGGGGTGACCCAAGAGACCCAGTACTTC
NA | NA | TRBJ2-1 | TRBV25-1 | CASSEYSNEQFF | TGTGCCAGCAGTGAATATAGCAATGAGCAGTTCTTC
NA | few | TRBJ1-1 | TRBV12-3/TRBV12-4 | CASSLDQGLTEAFF | TGTGCCAGCAGTTTAGATCAGGGGTTGACTGAAGCTTTCTTT
TRBD1 | many | TRBJ1-1 | TRBV2 | CASSETQGEPTEAFF | TGTGCCAGCAGTGAAACACAGGGGGAACCCACGGAAGCTTTCTTT
NA | many | TRBJ1-2 | TRBV27 | CASSRDGTNYGYTF | TGTGCCAGCAGTCGGGACGGTACTAACTATGGCTACACCTTC
NA | once | TRBJ2-2 | TRBV29-1 | CSAHQGNTGELFF | TGCAGCGCGCATCAGGGGAACACCGGGGAGCTGTTTTTT
NA | many | TRBJ1-1 | TRBV20-1 | CSARVTGAVYTEAFF | TGCAGTGCTAGAGTAACGGGAGCAGTATACACTGAAGCTTTCTTT